These T cell receptor beta chains were read from a single sample in a study of Graves' ophthalmopathy and Graves' hyperthyroidism. TCRdb passed the multiplex PCR reads through MiXCR, listing each CDR3 protein once. The profile shows 300,000 to 350,000 distinct CDR3 sequences, roughly 15% of them singletons. The sequenced sample consisted of peripheral blood. Receptor source: an adult man with Graves' ophthalmopathy. Both conserved end residues are part of each CDR3. The order of the fields is clone size, V gene, J gene, D gene, CDR3 protein, CDR3 DNA. D genes are given only for firm matches. The listing skips clone size in some rows; elsewhere it reads once, few, many or a size class.

many	TRBV15	TRBJ2-7	.	CATSTNGDSSYEQYF	TGTGCCACCAGCACTAACGGGGATTCGAGCTACGAGCAGTACTTC
few	TRBV6-2/TRBV6-3	TRBJ2-7	.	CASKKAAGTDSYEQYF	TGTGCCAGCAAAAAGGCCGCGGGGACCGACTCCTACGAGCAGTACTTC
few	TRBV6-8	TRBJ2-7	.	CASEVPQTPYYEQYF	TGTGCCAGCGAAGTCCCGCAGACCCCTTACTACGAGCAGTACTTC
many	TRBV30	TRBJ2-2	.	CAWRPQGNTGELFF	TGTGCCTGGAGGCCCCAGGGGAACACCGGGGAGCTGTTTTTT
many	TRBV24-1	TRBJ1-5	.	CATSRGRSQPQHF	TGTGCCACCAGCCGGGGGCGGTCTCAGCCCCAGCATTTT
many	TRBV7-8	TRBJ2-5	.	CASSLVERGQETQYF	TGTGCCAGCAGCTTAGTCGAAAGGGGGCAAGAGACCCAGTACTTC
.	TRBV20-1	TRBJ1-1	.	CSASVGSGGAFF	TGCAGTGCTAGTGTGGGGTCCGGCGGGGCTTTCTTT
many	TRBV11-1	TRBJ2-7	TRBD1	CASTYIGVGDRGYEQYF	TGTGCCAGCACCTACATCGGGGTGGGGGACAGGGGTTACGAGCAGTACTTC
.	TRBV7-2	TRBJ2-7	TRBD2	CASSATGTSGYEQYF	TGTGCCAGCAGCGCAACCGGGACTAGCGGCTACGAGCAGTACTTC
many	TRBV28	TRBJ1-1	.	CASSLSSGSYMNTEAFF	TGTGCCAGCAGTTTAAGTTCCGGCAGCTATATGAACACTGAAGCTTTCTTT
many	TRBV20-1	TRBJ1-5	.	CSATRRDRIYQPQHF	TGCAGTGCTACGAGAAGAGACAGGATTTATCAGCCCCAGCATTTT
many	TRBV29-1	TRBJ2-7	TRBD1	CSVERTGFNEQYF	TGCAGCGTTGAAAGGACAGGGTTTAACGAGCAGTACTTC
many	TRBV12-3/TRBV12-4	TRBJ2-7	TRBD1	CASSRTGGINEQYF	TGTGCCAGCAGCCGGACAGGGGGCATTAACGAGCAGTACTTC
many	TRBV29-1	TRBJ2-5	.	CSVEDRGAGETQYF	TGCAGCGTTGAAGACAGGGGTGCGGGAGAGACCCAGTACTTC
many	TRBV6-1	TRBJ2-7	.	CASSDGRSYSEQYF	TGTGCCAGCAGTGATGGAAGGTCATACTCCGAGCAGTACTTC
many	TRBV12-3/TRBV12-4	TRBJ1-5	.	CASSLLESNQPQHF	TGTGCCAGTTCCCTTCTAGAGAGCAATCAGCCCCAGCATTTT
many	TRBV6-5	TRBJ1-6	TRBD1	CATYRGYNSPLHF	TGTGCCACCTACAGGGGCTATAATTCACCCCTCCACTTT
many	TRBV6-2/TRBV6-3	TRBJ2-2	TRBD1	CASRPDRARSTGELFF	TGTGCCAGCAGACCCGACAGGGCTCGTTCCACCGGGGAGCTGTTTTTT
many	TRBV20-1	TRBJ2-5	.	CSANRDGRQETQYF	TGCAGTGCTAACCGGGACGGACGTCAAGAGACCCAGTACTTC
many	TRBV6-1	TRBJ1-6	TRBD1	CASSPRDRGSLHF	TGTGCCAGCAGTCCGAGGGACAGGGGATCCCTCCACTTT
many	TRBV7-2	TRBJ2-5	.	CASTPRGSEETQYF	TGTGCCAGCACCCCAAGGGGGTCGGAAGAGACCCAGTACTTC
many	TRBV6-1	TRBJ2-5	.	CASSQNSQETQYF	TGTGCCAGCTCACAGAATTCACAAGAGACCCAGTACTTC
.	TRBV30	TRBJ2-7	TRBD1	CACRDSYEQYF	TGTGCCTGCCGGGACAGTTACGAGCAGTACTTC
many	TRBV2	TRBJ1-5	TRBD1	CASSEDRNQPQHF	TGTGCCAGCAGTGAGGACAGGAATCAGCCCCAGCATTTT
many	TRBV18	TRBJ1-5	.	CASSPTEGSYQPQHF	TGTGCCAGCTCACCGACCGAGGGTAGCTATCAGCCCCAGCATTTT
many	TRBV6-1	TRBJ2-5	TRBD1	CASSARGTGGSETQYF	TGTGCCAGCAGTGCTCGGGGGACAGGGGGAAGTGAGACCCAGTACTTC
many	TRBV7-2	TRBJ2-2	TRBD2	CASSSTSGGRQRTGELFF	TGTGCCAGCAGCTCAACTAGCGGGGGGCGCCAAAGGACCGGGGAGCTGTTTTTT
many	TRBV11-1	TRBJ2-2	TRBD2	CASSFVAGANTGELFF	TGTGCCAGCAGCTTCGTAGCGGGGGCCAACACCGGGGAGCTGTTTTTT
many	TRBV29-1	TRBJ1-1	.	CSVDPFGAETEAFF	TGCAGCGTTGACCCTTTTGGGGCGGAGACTGAAGCTTTCTTT
many	TRBV6-5	TRBJ1-2	TRBD1	CASSYSQGAAYGYTF	TGTGCCAGCAGTTACTCACAGGGGGCTGCCTATGGCTACACCTTC
many	TRBV7-2	TRBJ2-7	.	CASSLTSEGSYEQYF	TGTGCCAGCAGCTTAACCTCGGAGGGCTCCTACGAGCAGTACTTC
few	TRBV12-3/TRBV12-4	TRBJ1-5	TRBD1	CASSLYRDRGQPQHF	TGTGCCAGCAGTTTATACCGGGACAGGGGTCAGCCCCAGCATTTT
many	TRBV20-1	TRBJ2-7	.	CSARDLTNSYEQYF	TGCAGTGCTAGAGATCTGACTAACTCCTACGAGCAGTACTTC
many	TRBV3-1	TRBJ2-5	TRBD2	CASSQEGTSGSGEYF	TGTGCCAGCAGCCAAGAGGGGACTAGCGGGAGCGGGGAATACTTC
.	TRBV20-1	TRBJ2-5	TRBD2	CSASPTPGGKETQYF	TGCAGTGCTAGTCCCACCCCGGGAGGAAAGGAGACCCAGTACTTC
many	TRBV28	TRBJ2-2	.	CASSMDNANTGELFF	TGTGCCAGCAGCATGGACAACGCGAACACCGGGGAGCTGTTTTTT
many	TRBV11-2	TRBJ2-2	.	CASSLLGQDTFGELFF	TGTGCCAGCAGCTTGTTGGGACAAGATACATTCGGGGAGCTGTTTTTT